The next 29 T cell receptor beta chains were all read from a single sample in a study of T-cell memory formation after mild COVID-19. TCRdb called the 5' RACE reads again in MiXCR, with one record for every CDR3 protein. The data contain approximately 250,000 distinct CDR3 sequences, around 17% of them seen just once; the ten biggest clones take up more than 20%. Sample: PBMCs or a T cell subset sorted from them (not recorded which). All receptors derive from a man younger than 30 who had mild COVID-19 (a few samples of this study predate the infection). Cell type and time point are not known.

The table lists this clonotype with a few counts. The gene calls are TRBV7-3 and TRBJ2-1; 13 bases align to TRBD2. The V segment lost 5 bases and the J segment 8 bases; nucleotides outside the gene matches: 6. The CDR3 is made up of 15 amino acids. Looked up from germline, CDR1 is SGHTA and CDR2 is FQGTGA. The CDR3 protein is CASSPLAGGLYEQFF. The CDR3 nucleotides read TGTGCCAGCAGCCCACTAGCGGGGGGGTTGTATGAGCAGTTCTTC.

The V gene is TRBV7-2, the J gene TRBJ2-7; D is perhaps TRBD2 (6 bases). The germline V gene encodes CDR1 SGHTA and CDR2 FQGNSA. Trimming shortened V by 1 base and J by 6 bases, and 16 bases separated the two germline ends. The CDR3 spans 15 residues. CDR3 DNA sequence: TGTGCCAGCAGCTTAGTTCCCAGCTGGGACTCCGAGCAGTACGTC. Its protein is CASSLVPSWDSEQYV.

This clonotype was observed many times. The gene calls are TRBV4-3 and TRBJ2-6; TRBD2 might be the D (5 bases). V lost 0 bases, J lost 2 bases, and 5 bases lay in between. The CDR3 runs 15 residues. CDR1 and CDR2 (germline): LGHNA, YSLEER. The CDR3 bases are TGCGCCAGCAGCCAAGAGGGAGCTGGGGCCAACGTCCTGACTTTC. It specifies CASSQEGAGANVLTF.

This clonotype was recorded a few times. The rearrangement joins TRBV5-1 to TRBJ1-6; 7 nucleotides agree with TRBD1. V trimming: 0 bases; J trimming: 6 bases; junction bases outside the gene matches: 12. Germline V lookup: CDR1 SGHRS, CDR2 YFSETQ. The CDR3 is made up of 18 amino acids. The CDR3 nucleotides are TGCGCCAGCAGCTTGGGAGTACCGGGACAGAAGTTTAATTCACCCCTCCACTTT. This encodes CASSLGVPGQKFNSPLHF.

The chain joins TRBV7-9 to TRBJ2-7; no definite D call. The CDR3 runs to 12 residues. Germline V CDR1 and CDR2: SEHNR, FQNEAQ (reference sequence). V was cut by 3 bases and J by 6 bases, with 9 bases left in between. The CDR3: CASSFTGIEQYF. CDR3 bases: TGTGCCAGCAGCTTTACGGGCATCGAGCAGTACTTC.

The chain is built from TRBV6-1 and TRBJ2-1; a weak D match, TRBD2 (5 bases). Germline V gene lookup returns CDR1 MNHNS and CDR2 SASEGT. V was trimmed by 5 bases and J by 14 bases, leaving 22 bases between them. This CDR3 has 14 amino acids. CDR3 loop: CASSTQGPGNVEFF. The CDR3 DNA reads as TGTGCCAGCAGTACGCAAGGCCCGGGGAATGTGGAGTTCTTC.

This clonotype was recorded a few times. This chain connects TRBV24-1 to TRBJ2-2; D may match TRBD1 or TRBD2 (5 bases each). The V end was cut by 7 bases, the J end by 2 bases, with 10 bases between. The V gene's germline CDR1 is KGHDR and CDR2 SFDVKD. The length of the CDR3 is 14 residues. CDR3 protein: CATRGWDNTGELFF. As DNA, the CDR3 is TGTGCCACCAGGGGATGGGACAACACCGGGGAGCTGTTTTTT.

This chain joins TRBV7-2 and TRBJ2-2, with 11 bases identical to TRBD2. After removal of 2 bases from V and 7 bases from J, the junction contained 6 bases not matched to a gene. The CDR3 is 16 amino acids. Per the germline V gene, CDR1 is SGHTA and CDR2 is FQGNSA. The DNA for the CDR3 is TGTGCCAGCAGCTTAATTCTAGCGGGGGGTGGCGGGGAGCTGTTTTTT. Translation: CASSLILAGGGGELFF.

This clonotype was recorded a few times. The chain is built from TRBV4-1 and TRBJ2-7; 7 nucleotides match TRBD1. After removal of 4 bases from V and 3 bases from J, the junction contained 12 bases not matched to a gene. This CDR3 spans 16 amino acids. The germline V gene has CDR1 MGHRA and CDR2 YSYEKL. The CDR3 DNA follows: TGCGCCAGCAGCCCAACCCCCGGGACAGAGGGCTACGAGCAGTACGTC. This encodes CASSPTPGTEGYEQYV.

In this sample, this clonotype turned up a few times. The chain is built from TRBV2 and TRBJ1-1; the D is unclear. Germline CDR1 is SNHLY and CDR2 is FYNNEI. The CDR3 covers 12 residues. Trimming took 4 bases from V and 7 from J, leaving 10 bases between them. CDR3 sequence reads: CASSGTRDEAFF. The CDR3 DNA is TGTGCCAGCAGTGGGACGCGGGATGAAGCTTTCTTT.

CDR3 nucleotide sequence: TGTGCCAGCAGCTCAAGCCCCCCCGCGGGCGCTAACAATGAGCAGTTCTTC. Residues: CASSSSPPAGANNEQFF. The chain combines TRBV12-3 or TRBV12-4 with TRBJ2-1; a possible D gene is TRBD2 (5 bases). The V gene lost 6 bases and the J gene lost 5 bases, with 23 bases spanning the gap. The CDR3 has 17 residues.

The CDR3 bases are TGTGCCAGCAGTTACGCCCCGGGACAGATCTATGGCTACACCTTC. It codes for CASSYAPGQIYGYTF. The V and J genes are TRBV6-2 or TRBV6-3 and TRBJ1-2, with 7 bases aligning to TRBD1. The germline V gene has CDR1 MNHEY and CDR2 SVGEGT. With 2 bases clipped from V and 4 bases from J, the junction kept 7 bases outside the gene matches. This CDR3 is built from 15 residues.

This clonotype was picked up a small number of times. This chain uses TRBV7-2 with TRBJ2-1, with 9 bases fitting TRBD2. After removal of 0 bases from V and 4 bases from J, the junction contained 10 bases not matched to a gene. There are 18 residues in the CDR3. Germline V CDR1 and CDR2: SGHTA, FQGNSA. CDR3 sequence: CASSLAFAGGDLYNEQFF. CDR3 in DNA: TGTGCCAGCAGCTTAGCGTTCGCGGGGGGGGATCTATACAATGAGCAGTTCTTC.

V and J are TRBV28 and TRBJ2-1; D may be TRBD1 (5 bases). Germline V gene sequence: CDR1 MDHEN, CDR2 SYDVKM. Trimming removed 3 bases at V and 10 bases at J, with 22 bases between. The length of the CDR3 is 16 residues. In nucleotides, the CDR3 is TGTGCCAGCAGTTTGCCCCCAGGGCAGGGAATTTGGGAGCAGTTCTTC. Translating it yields CASSLPPGQGIWEQFF.

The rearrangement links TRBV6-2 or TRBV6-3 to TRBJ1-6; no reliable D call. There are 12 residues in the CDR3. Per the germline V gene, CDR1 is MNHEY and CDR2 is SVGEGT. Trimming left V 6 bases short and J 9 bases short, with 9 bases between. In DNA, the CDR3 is TGTGCCAGCAGATGGACCTCTTCACCCCTCCACTTT. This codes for CASRWTSSPLHF.

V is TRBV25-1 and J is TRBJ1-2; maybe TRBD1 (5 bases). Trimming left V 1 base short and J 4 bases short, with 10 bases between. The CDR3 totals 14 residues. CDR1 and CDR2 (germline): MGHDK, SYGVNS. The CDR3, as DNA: TGTGCCAGCAGTGAATTAGGGGCTGGCTATGGCTACACCTTC. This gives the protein CASSELGAGYGYTF.

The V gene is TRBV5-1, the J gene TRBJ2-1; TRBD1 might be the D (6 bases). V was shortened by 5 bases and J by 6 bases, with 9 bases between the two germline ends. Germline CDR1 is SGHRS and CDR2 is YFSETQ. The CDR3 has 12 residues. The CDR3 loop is CASSLQGNEQFF. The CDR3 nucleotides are TGCGCCAGCAGTTTACAGGGCAATGAGCAGTTCTTC.

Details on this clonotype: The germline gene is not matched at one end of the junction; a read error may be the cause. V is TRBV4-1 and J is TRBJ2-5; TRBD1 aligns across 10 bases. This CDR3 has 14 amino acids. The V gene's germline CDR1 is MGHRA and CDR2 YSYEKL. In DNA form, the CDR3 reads TGCGCCAGCAGCCAGCTCCCCGGGACAGGGGCCCATTACTTC. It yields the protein CASSQLPGTGAHYF.

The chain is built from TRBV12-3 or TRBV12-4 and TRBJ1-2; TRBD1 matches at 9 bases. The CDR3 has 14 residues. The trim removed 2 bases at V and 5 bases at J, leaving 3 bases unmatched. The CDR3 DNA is TGTGCCAGCAGTTTATGGGACAGGGATTATGGCTACACCTTC. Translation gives CASSLWDRDYGYTF.

For the CDR3, the DNA is TGCGCCAGCAGCCAAGAGGACAGGGACACCGGGGAGCTGTTTTTT. It specifies CASSQEDRDTGELFF. The chain combines TRBV4-3 with TRBJ2-2; 8 nucleotides agree with TRBD1. The CDR3 spans 15 residues. Germline V gene sequence: CDR1 LGHNA, CDR2 YSLEER. The V and J ends lost 0 bases and 3 bases, in that order; junction bases with no gene match: 0.

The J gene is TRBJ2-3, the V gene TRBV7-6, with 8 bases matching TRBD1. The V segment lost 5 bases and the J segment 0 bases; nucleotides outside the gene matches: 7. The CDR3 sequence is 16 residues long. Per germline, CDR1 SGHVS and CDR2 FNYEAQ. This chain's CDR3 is CASSLHTGGSTDTQYF. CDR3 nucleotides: TGTGCCAGCAGCCTACATACAGGGGGTAGCACAGATACGCAGTATTTT.

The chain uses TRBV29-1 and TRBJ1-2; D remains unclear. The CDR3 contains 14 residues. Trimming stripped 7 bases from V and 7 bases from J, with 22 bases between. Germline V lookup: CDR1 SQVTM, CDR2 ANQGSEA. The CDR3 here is CSAERVASLRGYTF. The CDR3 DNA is TGCAGCGCGGAGCGAGTGGCTTCCCTCCGTGGCTACACCTTC.

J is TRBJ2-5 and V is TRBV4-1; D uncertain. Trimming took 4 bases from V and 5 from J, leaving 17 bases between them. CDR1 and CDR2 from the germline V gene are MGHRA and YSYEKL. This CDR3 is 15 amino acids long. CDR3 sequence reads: CASSRIPGLVETQYF. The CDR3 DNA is TGCGCCAGCAGCCGGATCCCGGGCCTGGTGGAGACCCAGTACTTC.

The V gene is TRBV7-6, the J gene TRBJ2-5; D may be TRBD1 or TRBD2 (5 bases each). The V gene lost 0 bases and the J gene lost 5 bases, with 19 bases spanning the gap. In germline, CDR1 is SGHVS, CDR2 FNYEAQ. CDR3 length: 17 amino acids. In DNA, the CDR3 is TGTGCCAGCAGCTTAGCGGTGGTTGCCGGGGCCCTTGAGACCCAGTACTTC. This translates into CASSLAVVAGALETQYF.

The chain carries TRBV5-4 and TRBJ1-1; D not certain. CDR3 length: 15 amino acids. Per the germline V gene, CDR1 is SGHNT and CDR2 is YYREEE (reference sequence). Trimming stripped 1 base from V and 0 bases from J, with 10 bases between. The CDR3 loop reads CASSLLGRMNTEAFF. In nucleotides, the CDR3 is TGTGCCAGCAGCTTGCTAGGCAGGATGAACACTGAAGCTTTCTTT.

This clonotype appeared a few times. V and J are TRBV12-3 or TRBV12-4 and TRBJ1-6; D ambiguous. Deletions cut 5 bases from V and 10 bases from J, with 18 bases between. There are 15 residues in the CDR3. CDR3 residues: CASSPSSSRPSPLHF. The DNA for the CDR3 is TGTGCCAGCAGTCCCTCGAGTAGCAGGCCATCACCCCTCCACTTT.

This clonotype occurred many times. The CDR3, as DNA: TGTGCCAGCAGCTTATACAGGGGGCTTGACGGGGAGCTGTTTTTT. Translated, it gives CASSLYRGLDGELFF. The rearrangement joins TRBV7-9 to TRBJ2-2, with 9 bases identical to TRBD1. Germline V gives CDR1 SEHNR, CDR2 FQNEAQ (reference sequence). CDR3 length: 15 amino acids. V lost 2 bases to trimming and J lost 7 bases; unmatched junction nucleotides: 5.

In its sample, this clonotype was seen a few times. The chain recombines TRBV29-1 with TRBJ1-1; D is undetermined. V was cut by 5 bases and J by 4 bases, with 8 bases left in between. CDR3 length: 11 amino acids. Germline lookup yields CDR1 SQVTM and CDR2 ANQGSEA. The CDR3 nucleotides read TGCAGCGTTAAAATGGGCACTGAAGCTTTCTTT. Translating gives CSVKMGTEAFF.

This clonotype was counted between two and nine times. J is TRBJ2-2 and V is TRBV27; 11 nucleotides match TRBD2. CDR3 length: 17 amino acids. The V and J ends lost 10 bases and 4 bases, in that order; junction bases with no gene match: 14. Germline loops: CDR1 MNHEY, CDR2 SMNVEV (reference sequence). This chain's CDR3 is CATRPTFSGGGTGELFF. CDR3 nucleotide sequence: TGTGCCACCCGACCCACTTTTAGCGGGGGGGGCACCGGGGAGCTGTTTTTT.